These 15 T cell receptor beta chains were sequenced from one sample in a study of regulatory T cells in long-lasting Graves disease (dated by TCRdb to 2020 to 2022). Library preparation employed multiplex PCR. Sequencing relied on an Illumina HiSeq 4000. To build TCR beta libraries, CDR3 regions were amplified by Arm-PCR using iRepertoire HTBI primers. TCRdb trimmed public reads at Q25 via fastp, called clones via MiXCR and kept in-frame beta chains. Rows with one shared CDR3 protein collapse into an entry with the most common genes and DNA. The sample table shows about 540,000 distinct CDR3 sequences, and about 13% are seen once. The leading ten clones occupy 10% of the sample. The time point label corresponds to: newly diagnosed GD, antithyroid drugs for less than 3 months. For both TCR sequencing and RNA sequencing, RNA was extracted from PBMCs using TRIzol. The same data also went into a second study, on T cells in Graves' hyperthyroidism and ophthalmopathy.

The sample in question was peripheral blood mononuclear cells (PBMCs), obtained at new diagnosis, from a patient treated with antithyroid drugs. Receptors originate from a man aged 25-40 years with Graves disease. Donor details come from another sample of the same person, matched by shared clones.

The chain uses TRBV9 and TRBJ1-5; D gene ambiguous. Between the trimmed V and J ends, which lost 2 bases and 0 bases, there was a span of 18 bases. Germline V lookup: CDR1 SGDLS, CDR2 YYNGEE. This CDR3 contains 18 residues. CDR3: CASSVGCPPSNSNQPQHF. The CDR3 nucleotides are TGTGCCAGCAGCGTTGGGTGTCCCCCCTCTAATAGCAATCAGCCCCAGCATTTT.

Comment on this clonotype: A much larger clone differs by one base, so this may be a read error. The rearrangement uses TRBV12-3 or TRBV12-4 and TRBJ2-7; TRBD1 or TRBD2 may be the D gene (5 bases each). CDR3 size: 14 residues. With 6 bases removed from V and 6 bases from J, the gap between germline ends came to 18 bases. CDR3 sequence (DNA): TGTGCCAGCAGCCGGGGCCCCCGATCGGGCGAGCAGTACTTC. Protein: CASSRGPRSGEQYF.

Many counts were recorded for this clonotype. CDR3 amino acids: CASSLSRTGGRYEQYF. CDR3 in DNA: TGTGCCAGCAGTTTATCCCGGACAGGGGGGAGGTACGAGCAGTACTTC. This chain uses TRBV27 with TRBJ2-7; 10 bases match TRBD1. Germline CDR1 and CDR2: MNHEY and SMNVEV (reference sequence). The CDR3 is made up of 16 amino acids. The V segment lost 0 bases and the J segment 4 bases; nucleotides outside the gene matches: 6.

By its share, this clonotype is medium-sized. Mismatch with germline at one junction end may stem from a read error. The chain recombines TRBV5-1 with TRBJ2-2; D unclear. Germline assignment: CDR1 SGHRS and CDR2 YFSETQ. CDR3 length equals 14 residues. CDR3 sequence reads: CASSFNQNTGELFF. CDR3 bases: TGTGCCAGCAGCTTTAACCAGAACACCGGGGAGCTGTTTTTT.

This clonotype was counted at least ten times. The chain uses TRBV27 and TRBJ2-5, with D maybe TRBD1 (6 bases). CDR1 is MNHEY, CDR2 SMNVEV, per germline (reference sequence). V was trimmed by 6 bases and J by 3 bases, leaving 11 bases between them. This CDR3 region has 13 residues. The CDR3 protein is CASSFAGEETQYF. DNA of the CDR3: TGTGCCAGCAGCTTCGCAGGGGAAGAGACCCAGTACTTC.

Ten or more counts support this clonotype. The CDR3 region is CASSTSGGFTPDTQYF. In nucleotides, the CDR3 is TGCGCCAGCAGTACTAGCGGGGGTTTTACCCCAGATACGCAGTATTTT. The chain joins TRBV5-1 to TRBJ2-3; 11 bases line up with TRBD2. CDR3 length equals 16 residues. Per the germline V gene, CDR1 is SGHRS and CDR2 is YFSETQ. V shed 5 bases, J shed 4 bases, and the junction held 9 bases outside the gene matches.

This clonotype was counted between two and nine times. The V gene is TRBV29-1, the J gene TRBJ2-1; 7 bases are shared with TRBD2. This CDR3 contains 14 residues. The germline V gene has CDR1 SQVTM and CDR2 ANQGSEA. V trimming: 7 bases; J trimming: 3 bases; junction bases outside the gene matches: 9. CDR3 residues: CSAAMASGYNEQFF. The DNA of the CDR3 is TGCAGCGCCGCCATGGCTAGCGGCTACAATGAGCAGTTCTTC.

There are many counts of this clonotype. The junction departs from germline at one end; a sequencing error may be responsible. The genes are TRBV10-2 and TRBJ1-5; 7 bases fit TRBD1. Germline CDR1 and CDR2: WSHSY and SAAADI. The CDR3 length is 14 residues. The CDR3 here is CASSEGQGNQPQHF. DNA for the CDR3: TGTGCCAGCAGTGAAGGACAGGGCAATCAGCCCCAGCATTTT.

This clonotype was seen at least ten times. The chain employs TRBV30 and TRBJ2-5, with 12 bases that match TRBD2. The germline V gene encodes CDR1 GTSNPN and CDR2 SVGIG (reference sequence). The CDR3 consists of 14 residues. The ends lost 2 bases at V and 4 bases at J; junction bases unmatched: 2. The CDR3 loop reads CAWSSTSGGETQYF. CDR3 bases: TGTGCCTGGAGTTCGACTAGCGGGGGAGAGACCCAGTACTTC.

Comments on this clonotype: Since a much larger clone is just one base distant, this may be a read error. The chain has TRBV9 and TRBJ2-2; TRBD2 agrees at 7 bases. CDR3 length: 15 residues. Trimming took 3 bases from V and 1 from J; bases not matched to a gene: 3. Germline CDR1 reads SGDLS; CDR2 reads YYNGEE. DNA for the CDR3: TGTGCCAGCAGCGCCCCTAGCGGGAACACCGGGGAGCTGTTTTTT. Translated: CASSAPSGNTGELFF.

The chain couples TRBV20-1 to TRBJ1-2; D might be TRBD1 (5 bases). The germline V gene has CDR1 DFQATT and CDR2 SNEGSKA (reference sequence). V gave up 5 bases and J gave up 0 bases, with 10 bases separating them. The CDR3 contains 13 residues. CDR3 in DNA: TGCAGTGCTGGGGCGGCTTCTAACTATGGCTACACCTTC. Residues: CSAGAASNYGYTF.

In this sample, this clonotype turned up a few times. Given the absence of the conserved phenylalanine or tryptophan at the CDR3 end, a read error is likely. V gene TRBV7-3 combines with J gene TRBJ2-2; D ambiguous. Germline assignment: CDR1 SGHTA and CDR2 FQGTGA. The CDR3 contains 14 residues. V lost 2 bases, J lost 5 bases, and 9 bases lay in between. This chain's CDR3 is CASSLVPGTGELFL. CDR3 bases: TGTGCCAGCAGCTTAGTTCCTGGAACCGGGGAGCTGTTTCTT.

V usage is TRBV10-3 and J usage is TRBJ2-5, with D hard to call. In germline, CDR1 is ENHRY, CDR2 SYGVKD. V lost 0 bases and J lost 1, with 9 bases in between. This CDR3 is built from 15 residues. Written as DNA, the CDR3 is TGTGCCATCAGTGAGTCAACTTTCCCCCAAGAGACCCAGTACTTC. Translated: CAISESTFPQETQYF.

This chain joins TRBV6-1 and TRBJ1-3; D perhaps matches TRBD1 (6 bases). The CDR3 has 14 residues. Trimming shortened V by 6 bases and J by 0 bases, and 9 bases separated the two germline ends. Germline V lookup: CDR1 MNHNS, CDR2 SASEGT. The CDR3 loop reads CASSRTDSGNTIYF. In nucleotides, the CDR3 is TGTGCCAGCAGCCGGACAGACTCTGGAAACACCATATATTTT.

The rearrangement links TRBV29-1 to TRBJ2-1; tentatively, D is TRBD1 (5 bases). V was cut by 3 bases and J by 6 bases, with 15 bases left in between. Germline CDR1 SQVTM, CDR2 ANQGSEA. The CDR3 contains 14 residues. The CDR3 sequence: CSVEALHQGNEQFF. CDR3 sequence (DNA): TGCAGCGTTGAGGCCTTGCACCAGGGCAATGAGCAGTTCTTC.